Listed below are T cell receptor beta chains from one sample, sequenced in a study of T cell clones after liver transplantation. The data were produced by immunoSEQ multiplex PCR, yet TCRdb's version contains in-frame clones alone and is incomplete. Of tens of thousands of clones in the sample, 80% were seen once. Sequenced material: CD4+ T cells from blood, taken 12 months after liver transplant. The receptors stem from a human patient who received a liver transplant. Some T cells here may be from the graft donor. The CDR3 runs from the conserved cysteine through the conserved F or W. The size of a clone is reported for some rows only, either as once, few or many, or as a class for expanded clones.

V	J	size	CDR3
TRBV29-1	TRBJ2-3	.	CSVEWLARTDTQYF
TRBV28	TRBJ2-7	.	CASSLSNPYEQYF
TRBV5-1	.	.	CASSLGLAGGGEQYF
TRBV30	TRBJ1-1	.	CAWIRENTEAFF
TRBV4-1	TRBJ2-7	.	CASSQMGAYEQYF
TRBV20-1	TRBJ2-5	few	CSFDREETQYF
TRBV5-1	TRBJ2-3	once	CASRRTSQSTDTQYF
TRBV10-3	TRBJ1-4	.	CAISTGQGEKLFF
TRBV29-1	TRBJ1-1	once	CSVGHRNTEAFF
TRBV6-6	TRBJ2-1	.	CASSPPGTRGNEQFF
TRBV5-4	TRBJ1-2	.	CASSFGQGARGYTF
TRBV9	TRBJ1-4	once	CASSVGIGGDSRFEKLFF
TRBV19	TRBJ2-5	.	CASSISWSEETQYF
TRBV5-1	TRBJ2-7	.	CASSLEGGVLPSEQYF
TRBV11-2	TRBJ2-5	.	CASSFQTGQDGIIETQYF
TRBV2	TRBJ1-2	.	CASSGQEYYGYTF
TRBV5-1	TRBJ1-4	.	CATGTGGTNEKLFF
TRBV5-4	TRBJ2-2	.	CATGTGEVTGELFF
TRBV5-1	TRBJ2-5	once	CASSSLGGGQETQYF
TRBV6-7	TRBJ1-1	once	CASSYVGALAFF
TRBV28	TRBJ1-2	.	CASRTSYGYTF
TRBV6-1	TRBJ1-1	once	CASNRDSLGAFF